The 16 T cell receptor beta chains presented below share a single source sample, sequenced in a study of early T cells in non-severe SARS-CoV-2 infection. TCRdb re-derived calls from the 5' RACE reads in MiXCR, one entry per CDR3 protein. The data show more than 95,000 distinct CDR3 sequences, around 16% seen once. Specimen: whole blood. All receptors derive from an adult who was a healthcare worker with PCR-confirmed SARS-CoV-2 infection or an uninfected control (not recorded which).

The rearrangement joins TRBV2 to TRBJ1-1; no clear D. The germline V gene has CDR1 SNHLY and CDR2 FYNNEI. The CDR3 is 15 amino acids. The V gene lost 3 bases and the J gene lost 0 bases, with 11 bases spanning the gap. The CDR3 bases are TGTGCCAGCAGTGAGGGTCGAGAAATGAACACTGAAGCTTTCTTT. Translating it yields CASSEGREMNTEAFF.

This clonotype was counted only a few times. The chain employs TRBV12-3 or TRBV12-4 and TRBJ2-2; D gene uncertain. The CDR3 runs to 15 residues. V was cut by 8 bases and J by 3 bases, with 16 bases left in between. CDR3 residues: CASDTDPPHTGELFF. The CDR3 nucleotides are TGTGCCAGCGACACCGATCCTCCCCACACCGGGGAGCTGTTTTTT.

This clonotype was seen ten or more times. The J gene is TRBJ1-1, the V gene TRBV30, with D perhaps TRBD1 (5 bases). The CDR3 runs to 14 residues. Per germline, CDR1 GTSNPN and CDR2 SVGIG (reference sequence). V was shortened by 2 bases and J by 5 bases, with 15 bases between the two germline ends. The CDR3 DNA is TGTGCCTGGAGTAGAGGGGACCTTTGGACTGAAGCTTTCTTT. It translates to CAWSRGDLWTEAFF. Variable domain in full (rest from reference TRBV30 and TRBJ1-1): SQTIHQWPATLVQPVGSPLSLECTVEGTSNPNLYWYRQAAGRGLQLLFYSVGIGQISSEVPQNLSASRPQDRQFILSSKKLLLSDSGFYLCAWSRGDLWTEAFFGQGTRLTVV.

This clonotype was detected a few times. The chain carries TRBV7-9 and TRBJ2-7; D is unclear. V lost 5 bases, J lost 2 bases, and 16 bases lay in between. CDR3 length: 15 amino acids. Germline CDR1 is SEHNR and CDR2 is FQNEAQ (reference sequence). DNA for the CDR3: TGTGCCAGCAGCCTTTCGTGGACGGCAACCTACGAGCAGTACTTC. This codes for CASSLSWTATYEQYF.

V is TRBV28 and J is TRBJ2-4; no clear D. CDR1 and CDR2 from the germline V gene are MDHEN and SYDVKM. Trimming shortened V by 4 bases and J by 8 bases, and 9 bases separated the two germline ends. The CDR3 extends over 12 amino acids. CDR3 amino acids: CASSSLTDIQYF. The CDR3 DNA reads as TGTGCCAGCAGTTCTCTCACCGACATTCAGTACTTC.

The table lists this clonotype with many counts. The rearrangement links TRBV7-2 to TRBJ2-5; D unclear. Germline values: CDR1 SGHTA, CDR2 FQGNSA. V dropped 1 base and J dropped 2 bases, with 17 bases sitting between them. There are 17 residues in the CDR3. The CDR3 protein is CASSLGPPSYRQETQYF. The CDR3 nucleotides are TGTGCCAGCAGCTTAGGGCCCCCGAGCTACCGACAAGAGACCCAGTACTTC.

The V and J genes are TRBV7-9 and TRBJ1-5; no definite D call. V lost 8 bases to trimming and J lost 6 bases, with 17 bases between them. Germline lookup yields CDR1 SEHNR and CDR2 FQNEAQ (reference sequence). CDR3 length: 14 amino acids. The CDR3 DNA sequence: TGTGCCAGCGGCGAGGGTCAGGTGGCTCAGCCCCAGCATTTT. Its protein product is CASGEGQVAQPQHF.

Here the CDR3 reads CASGDGGFTDTQYF. The DNA of the CDR3 is TGTGCCAGCGGGGACGGGGGGTTCACAGATACGCAGTATTTT. This chain links TRBV4-2 with TRBJ2-3; 7 bases match TRBD2. V dropped 8 bases and J dropped 2; count of bases not matched to a gene: 7. CDR1 LGHNA and CDR2 YNFKEQ come from the germline V gene. CDR3 length equals 14 residues.

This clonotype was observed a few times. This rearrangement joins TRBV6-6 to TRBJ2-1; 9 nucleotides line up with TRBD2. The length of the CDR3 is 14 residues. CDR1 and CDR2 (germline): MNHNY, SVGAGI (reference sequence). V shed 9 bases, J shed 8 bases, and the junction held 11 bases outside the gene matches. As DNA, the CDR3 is TGTGCCAGTGATGGCGGGAGGGCCGGTCATGAGCAGTTCTTC. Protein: CASDGGRAGHEQFF.

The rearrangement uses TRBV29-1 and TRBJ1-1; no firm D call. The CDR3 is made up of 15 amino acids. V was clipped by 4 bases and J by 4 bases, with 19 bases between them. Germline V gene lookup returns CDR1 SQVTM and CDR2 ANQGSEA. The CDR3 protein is CSVVGSRKGFTEAFF. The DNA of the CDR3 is TGCAGCGTTGTCGGAAGTCGGAAGGGTTTCACTGAAGCTTTCTTT.

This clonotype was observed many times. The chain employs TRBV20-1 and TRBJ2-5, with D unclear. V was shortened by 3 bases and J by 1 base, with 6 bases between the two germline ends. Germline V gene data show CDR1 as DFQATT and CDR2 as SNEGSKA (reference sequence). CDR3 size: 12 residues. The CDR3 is CSARSSQETQYF. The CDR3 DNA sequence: TGCAGTGCTAGGAGTAGCCAAGAGACCCAGTACTTC.

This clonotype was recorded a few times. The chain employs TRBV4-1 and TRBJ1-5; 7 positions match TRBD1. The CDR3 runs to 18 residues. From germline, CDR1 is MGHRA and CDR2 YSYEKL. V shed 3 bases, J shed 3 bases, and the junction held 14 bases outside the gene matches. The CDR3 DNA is TGCGCCAGCAGCCATCCGCCCTTTCCCGACAGGGTCAATCAGCCCCAGCATTTT. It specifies CASSHPPFPDRVNQPQHF.

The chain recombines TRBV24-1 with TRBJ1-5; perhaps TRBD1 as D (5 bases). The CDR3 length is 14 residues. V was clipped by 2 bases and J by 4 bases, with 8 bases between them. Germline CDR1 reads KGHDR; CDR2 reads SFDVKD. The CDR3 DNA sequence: TGTGCCACCAGTGATTCGGGGGGGAATCAGCCCCAGCATTTT. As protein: CATSDSGGNQPQHF.

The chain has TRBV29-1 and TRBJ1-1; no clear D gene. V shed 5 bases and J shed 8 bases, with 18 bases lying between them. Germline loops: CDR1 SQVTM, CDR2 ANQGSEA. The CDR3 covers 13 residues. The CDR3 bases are TGCAGCGTTTACCCGGGGAAGTCAGGCGAAGCTTTCTTT. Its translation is CSVYPGKSGEAFF.

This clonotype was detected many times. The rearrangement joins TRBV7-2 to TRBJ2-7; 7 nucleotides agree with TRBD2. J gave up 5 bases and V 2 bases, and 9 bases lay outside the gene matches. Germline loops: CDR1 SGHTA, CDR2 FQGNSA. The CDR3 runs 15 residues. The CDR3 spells CASSLYGGSNNEQYF. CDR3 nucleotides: TGTGCCAGCAGCTTATATGGCGGGAGTAACAACGAGCAGTACTTC. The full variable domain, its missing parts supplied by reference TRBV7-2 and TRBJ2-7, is GAGVSQSPSNKVTEKGKDVELRCDPISGHTALYWYRQSLGQGLEFLIYFQGNSAPDKSGLPSDRFSAERTGGSVSTLTIQRTQQEDSAVYLCASSLYGGSNNEQYFGPGTRLTVT.

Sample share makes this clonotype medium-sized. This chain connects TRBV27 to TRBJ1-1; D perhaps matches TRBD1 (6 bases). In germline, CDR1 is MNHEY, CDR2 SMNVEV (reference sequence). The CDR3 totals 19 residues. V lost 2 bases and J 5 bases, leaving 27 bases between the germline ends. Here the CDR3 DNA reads TGTGCCAGCAGTTTAAGGTTCCCCGCAGGGACATCGAGTTGGACTGAAGCTTTCTTT. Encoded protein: CASSLRFPAGTSSWTEAFF.